This T cell receptor beta chain was sequenced during a study of T cell changes during pregnancy in multiple sclerosis. The CDR3 spans 13 residues. After removal of 9 bases from V and 8 bases from J, the junction contained 10 bases not matched to a gene. The germline CDR1 and CDR2 sequences are SGHNT and YYREEE (reference sequence). Repertoires were generated with immunoSEQ multiplex PCR, while TCRdb's copy carries only in-frame clones and drops some. Among around 40,000 clones listed, more than 85% were seen once. This clonotype was obtained from a female donor with multiple sclerosis, enrolled in a pregnancy study. This chain joins TRBV5-4 and TRBJ2-1; 8 bases are a match to TRBD2. This material consisted of CD8+ T cells from peripheral blood mononuclear cells, taken in the third trimester of pregnancy. The CDR3 reads CATRTSLIHEQFF. CDR3 DNA sequence: TGTGCCACCCGGACTAGCTTAATCCATGAGCAGTTCTTC.